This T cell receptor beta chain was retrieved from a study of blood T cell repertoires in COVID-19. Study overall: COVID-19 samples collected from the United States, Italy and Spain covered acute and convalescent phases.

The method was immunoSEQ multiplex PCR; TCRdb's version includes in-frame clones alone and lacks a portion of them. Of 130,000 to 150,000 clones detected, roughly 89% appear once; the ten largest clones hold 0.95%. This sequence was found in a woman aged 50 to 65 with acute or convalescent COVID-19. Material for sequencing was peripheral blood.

The CDR3: CASSESRVGGQETQYF. The DNA for the CDR3 is TGCGCCAGCAGTGAGTCAAGGGTAGGGGGCCAAGAGACCCAGTACTTC. This chain links TRBV10-1 with TRBJ2-5; a possible D gene is TRBD1 (6 bases). CDR3 size: 16 residues. Germline assignment: CDR1 WNHNN and CDR2 SYGVQD (reference sequence). V lost 0 bases to trimming and J lost 1 base, with 12 bases between them.